The clone carrying this T cell receptor beta chain was observed a handful of times. What it binds is not known. V lost 6 bases to trimming and J lost 10 bases; unmatched junction nucleotides: 12. The CDR3 contains 16 residues. Germline V gene lookup returns CDR1 SGHAT and CDR2 FQNNGV. It was with a sample-barcoded 5' primer and a J-beta primer mix that a second PCR of about 6 to 12 cycles was run. Via MiXCR, TCRdb re-called the 5' RACE reads, giving one row per CDR3 protein. The table lists 700,000 or so distinct CDR3 sequences, around 41% of them singletons. This sample was taken from a study of blood T cells in healthy people across ages. The study, taken as a whole, reports: Comparison with aged donors showed that long-lived donors had more naive CD4+ cells and higher diversity.

The sample consisted of blood. This clonotype was sampled from a man at least 80 years old in good health. The genes are TRBV11-2 and TRBJ2-1; 13 bases align to TRBD2. DNA of the CDR3: TGTGCCAGCAGTTTCTACCCTGGGACTAGCGGGGCCGAGCAGTTCTTC. Encoded protein: CASSFYPGTSGAEQFF.